These 26 T cell receptor beta chains share one sample of origin, sequenced in a study of low-dose radiotherapy and immunotherapy resistance in tumors. Both TCRalpha and TCRbeta chains were reverse transcribed with V-gene-specific primers. The TCRs were subjected to amplification over approximately 19 PCR cycles employing a constant-region primer in conjunction with a V-primer adapter. TCRdb reanalysed the reads using MiXCR and keeps one entry per CDR3 protein. The sample shows 100,000 or so distinct CDR3 sequences, 8% to 10% of them seen only once. Sample time point: before trial treatment. Specimen: PBMCs, collected before treatment. The source of these receptors is a male donor with prostate cancer.

A word on this clonotype: A read error is possible here, since a much larger clone lies one base away. Here the CDR3 omits its conserved ending phenylalanine or tryptophan, so a read error is the likely source. This chain uses TRBV6-8 with TRBJ2-1, with D unclear. With 0 bases removed from V and 3 bases from J, the gap between germline ends came to 12 bases. The CDR3 length is 16 residues. Germline-derived CDR1 and CDR2 are MNHGY and SAAAGT. DNA of the CDR3: TGTGCCAGCAGTTACTCGATCACCGAGATCTACAATGAGCAGTTCCTC. Its protein is CASSYSITEIYNEQFL.

This clonotype was seen repeatedly, ten times or more. The genes are TRBV20-1 and TRBJ2-7; 10 nucleotides agree with TRBD2. Trimming at V came to 4 bases and at J to 3 bases, leaving 3 bases not matched to a gene. CDR1 and CDR2 from the germline V gene are DFQATT and SNEGSKA (reference sequence). The CDR3 contains 13 residues. CDR3 nucleotides: TGCAGTGCTAAACTAGCGGGGTACTACGAGCAGTACTTC. As protein: CSAKLAGYYEQYF.

The sample holds a few counts of this clonotype. This chain joins TRBV19 and TRBJ2-1, with TRBD2 matching over 12 bases. V was pared by 1 base and J by 5 bases, with 9 bases of the junction left unmatched. Germline-derived CDR1 and CDR2 are LNHDA and SQIVND (reference sequence). The CDR3 sequence is 18 residues long. As DNA, the CDR3 is TGTGCCAGTAGTATAGCGGCTAGCGGGAGGGCCATGGACAATGAGCAGTTCTTC. Translation gives CASSIAASGRAMDNEQFF.

In its sample, this clonotype was seen many times. The V call is TRBV7-9, the J call TRBJ2-1, with 14 bases identical to TRBD2. Looked up from germline, CDR1 is SEHNR and CDR2 is FQNEAQ (reference sequence). The CDR3 totals 15 residues. V lost 8 bases to trimming and J lost 7 bases; unmatched junction nucleotides: 7. CDR3 protein: CASGTSGSPRNEQFF. Here the CDR3 DNA reads TGTGCCAGCGGGACTAGCGGGAGTCCGAGGAATGAGCAGTTCTTC. Complete variable domain (other parts from reference TRBV7-9 and TRBJ2-1): DTGVSQNPRHKITKRGQNVTFRCDPISEHNRLYWYRQTLGQGPEFLTYFQNEAQLEKSRLLSDRFSAERPKGSFSTLEIQRTEQGDSAMYLCASGTSGSPRNEQFFGPGTRLTVL.

This clonotype was found many times. The chain employs TRBV4-1 and TRBJ2-3, with D uncertain. CDR1 and CDR2 from the germline V gene are MGHRA and YSYEKL. V dropped 3 bases and J dropped 9 bases, with 16 bases sitting between them. The CDR3 is 14 amino acids. The CDR3 loop reads CASSQSPLSITQYF. CDR3 coding DNA: TGCGCCAGCAGCCAGTCTCCCTTATCAATCACGCAGTATTTT.

Only a few counts were recorded for this clonotype. The rearrangement links TRBV27 to TRBJ1-1; D remains unclear. CDR3 length: 12 amino acids. V was clipped by 7 bases and J by 1 base, with 7 bases between them. CDR1 MNHEY and CDR2 SMNVEV come from the germline V gene (reference sequence). The CDR3 region has the DNA TGTGCCAGCATGCGCCCGAACACTGAAGCTTTCTTT. As protein: CASMRPNTEAFF.

The sample holds many counts of this clonotype. The V call is TRBV11-3, the J call TRBJ2-2; 12 positions match TRBD1. Looked up from germline, CDR1 is SGHNT and CDR2 is YENEEA. This CDR3 is 16 amino acids long. V shed 9 bases and J 6 bases; nucleotides not matched to a gene: 11. CDR3 DNA: TGTGCCAGGACGGGGACAGGGGGCGATCTAGCCGGGGAGCTGTTTTTT. It is translated as CARTGTGGDLAGELFF.

This clonotype was seen many times. J is TRBJ2-7 and V is TRBV29-1, with 7 bases that match TRBD1. The V gene end was trimmed by 7 bases and the J gene end by 6 bases; junction bases not matched to a gene: 9. The CDR3 has 12 residues. The V gene's germline CDR1 is SQVTM and CDR2 ANQGSEA. In DNA, the CDR3 is TGCAGCGCTGACGACAGGGTCGGCGAGCAGTACTTC. Translation: CSADDRVGEQYF.

The table lists this clonotype with many counts. The J gene is TRBJ2-5, the V gene TRBV7-9, with 10 bases aligning to TRBD2. Germline values: CDR1 SEHNR, CDR2 FQNEAQ (reference sequence). The length of the CDR3 is 15 residues. The V and J ends lost 5 bases and 5 bases, in that order; junction bases with no gene match: 8. The CDR3 protein is CASSPLAGATETQYF. CDR3 sequence (DNA): TGTGCCAGCAGCCCCCTAGCGGGAGCAACGGAGACCCAGTACTTC.

This clonotype was detected many times. This chain joins TRBV7-9 and TRBJ1-6; D is perhaps TRBD1 (5 bases). The CDR3 runs 14 residues. V was shortened by 5 bases and J by 10 bases, with 15 bases between the two germline ends. The germline V gene has CDR1 SEHNR and CDR2 FQNEAQ (reference sequence). The CDR3 is CASSQPGPRSPLHF. In nucleotides, the CDR3 is TGTGCCAGCAGCCAACCGGGGCCTCGGTCACCCCTCCACTTT.

This clonotype was detected only once. The V call is TRBV5-1, the J call TRBJ2-2, with 8 bases matching TRBD1. CDR1 and CDR2 (germline): SGHRS, YFSETQ. Trimming took 4 bases from V and 5 from J; bases not matched to a gene: 16. The length of the CDR3 is 18 residues. Here the CDR3 DNA reads TGCGCCAGCAGCCGTAAACCCAAATGGACAGGGCGAACCGGGGAGCTGTTTTTT. It codes for CASSRKPKWTGRTGELFF. The full variable domain, with the rest looked up from reference TRBV5-1 and TRBJ2-2, is KAGVTQTPRYLIKTRGQQVTLSCSPISGHRSVSWYQQTPGQGLQFLFEYFSETQRNKGNFPGRFSGRQFSNSRSEMNVSTLELGDSALYLCASSRKPKWTGRTGELFFGEGSRLTVL.

As regards this clonotype: A much more abundant neighbour one base away suggests this may be a read error. J is TRBJ2-3 and V is TRBV7-2; TRBD2 matches at 7 bases. The germline V gene has CDR1 SGHTA and CDR2 FQGNSA. The CDR3 is made up of 16 amino acids. The V gene end was trimmed by 2 bases and the J gene end by 6 bases; junction bases not matched to a gene: 11. Written as DNA, the CDR3 is TGTGCCAGCAGCTTACTCGGACTAGGAAAGTGTGATACGCAGTATTTT. This gives the protein CASSLLGLGKCDTQYF.

This clonotype was seen many times. The V call is TRBV30, the J call TRBJ1-5; D gene ambiguous. The CDR3 is made up of 14 amino acids. Germline CDR1 and CDR2: GTSNPN and SVGIG (reference sequence). V was cut by 7 bases and J by 0 bases, with 13 bases left in between. The CDR3 is CASSKTFSNQPQHF. CDR3 in DNA: TGTGCCTCCTCCAAGACATTTAGCAATCAGCCCCAGCATTTT. The full variable domain, rest sourced from reference TRBV30 and TRBJ1-5, is SQTIHQWPATLVQPVGSPLSLECTVEGTSNPNLYWYRQAAGRGLQLLFYSVGIGQISSEVPQNLSASRPQDRQFILSSKKLLLSDSGFYLCASSKTFSNQPQHFGDGTRLSIL.

In its sample, this clonotype was seen many times. The chain has TRBV5-1 and TRBJ1-1; 10 bases are shared with TRBD1. The CDR3 is made up of 16 amino acids. Trimming took 1 base from V and 1 from J; bases not matched to a gene: 4. The germline V gene encodes CDR1 SGHRS and CDR2 YFSETQ. CDR3 sequence reads: CASSLTGDRGNTEAFF. The CDR3 nucleotides are TGCGCCAGCAGCTTGACAGGGGACAGGGGGAACACTGAAGCTTTCTTT.

About this clonotype itself: A single base is all that separates this from a far larger clone, so a read error is likely. The chain links TRBV12-3 or TRBV12-4 to TRBJ2-5; 9 positions match TRBD2. The V segment lost 4 bases and the J segment 11 bases; nucleotides outside the gene matches: 17. This CDR3 contains 16 residues. CDR3 in DNA: TGTGCCAGCAGTTATCTCGCGGGAGGGCCTGAGGGTGAGCAGTACTTC. Translating it yields CASSYLAGGPEGEQYF.

This clonotype was seen a handful of times. This may be a read error, as it is one base from a much larger clone. This chain joins TRBV7-2 and TRBJ2-5; D is unresolved. This CDR3 has 11 residues. Germline values: CDR1 SGHTA, CDR2 FQGNSA. Trimming took off 4 bases at V and 3 bases at J, with 3 bases between the two ends. The CDR3 bases are TGTGCCAGCAGCTCGAAAGAGACCCAGTACTTC. Its protein is CASSSKETQYF.

This clonotype was observed many times. The V call is TRBV12-3 or TRBV12-4, the J call TRBJ2-7, with a possible D match to TRBD1 (6 bases). Deletions cut 7 bases from V and 2 bases from J, with 12 bases between. This CDR3 is built from 13 residues. DNA for the CDR3: TGTGCCAGCACCCTGACAGGCGCCTACGAGCAGTACTTC. It specifies CASTLTGAYEQYF.

This clonotype was seen ten or more times. The gene calls are TRBV18 and TRBJ2-7; TRBD2 agrees at 10 bases. Trimming took 3 bases from V and 5 from J; bases not matched to a gene: 7. CDR1 is KGHSH and CDR2 is LQKENI in the germline V gene. The CDR3 length is 15 residues. This CDR3 reads CASSPSGRAINEQYF. The CDR3 coding sequence is TGTGCCAGCTCACCGAGCGGGAGGGCCATCAACGAGCAGTACTTC.

J is TRBJ2-7 and V is TRBV29-1; TRBD1 agrees at 10 bases. The CDR3 consists of 13 residues. The germline V gene has CDR1 SQVTM and CDR2 ANQGSEA. The CDR3 reads CSHTGTGAHEQYF. DNA for the CDR3: TGCAGTCACACCGGGACAGGGGCGCACGAGCAGTACTTC.

Only a few counts were recorded for this clonotype. The chain joins TRBV27 to TRBJ2-5; 10 bases agree with TRBD2. V was pared by 3 bases and J by 2 bases, with 6 bases of the junction left unmatched. The length of the CDR3 is 16 residues. The germline V gene has CDR1 MNHEY and CDR2 SMNVEV (reference sequence). This chain's CDR3 is CASSFRLAGLQETQYF. The CDR3 DNA reads as TGTGCCAGCAGTTTTCGACTAGCGGGCCTACAAGAGACCCAGTACTTC.

This clonotype was counted at least ten times. This chain uses TRBV19 with TRBJ2-5; the D is unclear. The germline CDR1 and CDR2 sequences are LNHDA and SQIVND (reference sequence). V was shortened by 4 bases and J by 0 bases, with 6 bases between the two germline ends. The CDR3 is 13 residues long. DNA of the CDR3: TGTGCCAGTAGTAGCGACTACCAAGAGACCCAGTACTTC. This encodes CASSSDYQETQYF.

This clonotype was counted at least ten times. The chain joins TRBV7-2 to TRBJ2-2; the match to TRBD2 covers 8 bases. The CDR3 is made up of 16 amino acids. CDR1 is SGHTA, CDR2 FQGNSA, per germline. V gave up 5 bases and J gave up 6 bases; unmatched junction bases: 11. The CDR3 nucleotides are TGTGCCAGCAGCGAAGTAACCGGACTAGCCCCCGGGGAGCTGTTTTTT. Protein: CASSEVTGLAPGELFF.

This clonotype was seen at least ten times. This chain links TRBV10-3 with TRBJ2-1; 8 bases align to TRBD2. Germline CDR1 is ENHRY and CDR2 is SYGVKD. The V gene end was trimmed by 8 bases and the J gene end by 5 bases; junction bases not matched to a gene: 11. The CDR3 extends over 15 amino acids. The DNA of the CDR3 is TGTGCCATCCTTAGGCCGGGAGGGCCAGACAATGAGCAGTTCTTC. This sequence encodes CAILRPGGPDNEQFF.

This clonotype was picked up many times. This chain connects TRBV7-8 to TRBJ2-2; no firm D call. The CDR3 is made up of 13 amino acids. CDR1 is SGHVS and CDR2 is FQNEAQ in the germline V gene. V was pared by 2 bases and J by 3 bases, with 4 bases between. This CDR3 reads CASSLQHTGELFF. Written as DNA, the CDR3 is TGTGCCAGCAGCTTACAGCACACCGGGGAGCTGTTTTTT.

This clonotype was found many times. V gene TRBV19 combines with J gene TRBJ2-5; weak D call: TRBD2 (6 bases). Germline CDR1 LNHDA, CDR2 SQIVND (reference sequence). The germline V and J ends were trimmed by 5 bases and 5 bases, with 21 bases remaining between them. The CDR3 spans 16 residues. DNA for the CDR3: TGTGCCAGTAGTGCCTCGGGGGACCCGGGGAGGGAGACCCAGTACTTC. Protein: CASSASGDPGRETQYF.

The sample holds many counts of this clonotype. The chain has TRBV4-1 and TRBJ1-2, with D tentatively TRBD1 (6 bases). The CDR3 loop spans 15 amino acids. CDR1 is MGHRA and CDR2 is YSYEKL in the germline V gene. V was cut by 3 bases and J by 1 base, with 12 bases left in between. This chain's CDR3 is CASSQLRQDNYGYTF. CDR3 bases: TGCGCCAGCAGCCAGTTAAGACAGGATAACTATGGCTACACCTTC.